This passage covers 20 T cell receptor beta chains from one sample sequenced in a study of cytomegalovirus exposure and HLA in healthy donors. Both 60 Vbeta primers and 13 Jbeta primers went into the PCR. Data came from immunoSEQ multiplex PCR; TCRdb stores just in-frame clones and leaves some out. The repertoire holds under 150,000 clones, with roughly 72% as singletons. Sequenced material: PBMCs. These receptors originate from a man aged 35 to 55 in good health and CMV-seronegative.

This chain links TRBV5-1 with TRBJ1-5, with 7 nucleotides matching TRBD1. CDR1 is SGHRS and CDR2 is YFSETQ in the germline V gene. With 4 bases clipped from V and 5 bases from J, the junction kept 6 bases outside the gene matches. This CDR3 comprises 14 residues. The DNA of the CDR3 is TGCGCCAGCAGCCCCGACAGGGCCGATCAGCCCCAGCATTTT. It translates to CASSPDRADQPQHF.

V gene TRBV23-1 combines with J gene TRBJ2-5; 7 bases line up with TRBD1. TRBV23-1 is an ORF, and what it does is uncertain. The CDR3 is made up of 17 amino acids. V lost 0 bases to trimming and J lost 2 bases; unmatched junction nucleotides: 9. CDR3 nucleotides: TGCGCCAGCAGTCAATCGGGACGGGACAGACTTCAAGAGACCCAGTACTTC. It encodes CASSQSGRDRLQETQYF.

This clone was seen a handful of times. The chain links TRBV5-5 to TRBJ1-5; no clear D gene. The CDR3 contains 15 residues. Germline CDR1 SGHKS, CDR2 YYEKEE (reference sequence). V gave up 0 bases and J gave up 5 bases, with 12 bases separating them. The CDR3 DNA sequence: TGTGCCAGCAGCTTGGAGCAGGCTGGGCATCAGCCCCAGCATTTT. Its translation is CASSLEQAGHQPQHF.

This chain uses TRBV7-9 with TRBJ2-1, with 8 bases identical to TRBD2. With 6 bases clipped from V and 6 bases from J, the junction kept 10 bases outside the gene matches. The CDR3 sequence is 15 residues long. Germline CDR1 SEHNR, CDR2 FQNEAQ (reference sequence). The chain's CDR3 is CASRTSGTRVNEQFF. DNA for the CDR3: TGTGCCAGCAGGACGTCGGGGACTAGGGTCAATGAGCAGTTCTTC.

The genes are TRBV5-6 and TRBJ2-5; 7 nucleotides agree with TRBD1. The length of the CDR3 is 14 residues. Germline-derived CDR1 and CDR2 are SGHDT and YYEEEE. Losses at the gene ends were 4 bases for V and 1 base for J; bases not matched to a gene: 4. CDR3 in DNA: TGTGCCAGCAGCAGGGGACAGCCCCAAGAGACCCAGTACTTC. Translated, it gives CASSRGQPQETQYF.

This chain uses TRBV15 with TRBJ2-1; TRBD2 aligns across 9 bases. The length of the CDR3 is 13 residues. Germline V gene data show CDR1 as LNHNV and CDR2 as YYDKDF (reference sequence). With V trimmed by 6 bases and J by 8 bases, 5 bases remained unmatched. Here the CDR3 reads CATRDSGRYEQFF. CDR3 DNA sequence: TGTGCCACCAGGGATAGCGGGAGATATGAGCAGTTCTTC.

This clone was found a few times. This chain connects TRBV14 to TRBJ2-7; D possibly corresponds to TRBD1 (5 bases). The germline V gene has CDR1 SGHDN and CDR2 FVKESK. This CDR3 has 14 amino acids. V was pared by 1 base and J by 2 bases, with 9 bases between. CDR3 loop: CASSQGLGPYEQYF. The DNA for the CDR3 is TGTGCCAGCAGCCAAGGGTTGGGGCCCTACGAGCAGTACTTC. The full variable domain, completed using reference TRBV14 and TRBJ2-7, is EAGVTQFPSHSVIEKGQTVTLRCDPISGHDNLYWYRRVMGKEIKFLLHFVKESKQDESGMPNNRFLAERTGGTYSTLKVQPAELEDSGVYFCASSQGLGPYEQYFGPGTRLTVT.

As to this clone: The junction departs from germline at one end; a sequencing error may be responsible. The chain links TRBV7-9 to TRBJ2-5, with a weak D call TRBD2 (5 bases). CDR1 is SEHNR and CDR2 is FQNEAQ in the germline V gene (reference sequence). The CDR3 runs to 12 residues. CDR3 in DNA: TGTTCCAGCAGCTCCCCGGGGGAGACCCAGTACTTC. Translated: CSSSSPGETQYF.

V is TRBV28 and J is TRBJ1-5; 9 bases align to TRBD1. There are 15 residues in the CDR3. V lost 6 bases and J lost 6; bases outside the gene matches: 9. Germline V gene sequence: CDR1 MDHEN, CDR2 SYDVKM. CDR3 sequence reads: CASSPRTGEGQPQHF. DNA for the CDR3: TGTGCCAGCAGCCCCAGGACAGGGGAGGGTCAGCCCCAGCATTTT.

This clone was seen only a few times. This chain connects TRBV27 to TRBJ2-3, with 10 bases matching TRBD2. Trimming at V came to 5 bases and at J to 4 bases, leaving 9 bases not matched to a gene. CDR1 and CDR2 (germline): MNHEY, SMNVEV (reference sequence). The CDR3 totals 16 residues. The CDR3 sequence is CASSPAAGGRADTQYF. The CDR3 DNA reads TGTGCCAGCAGTCCCGCAGCGGGGGGGCGTGCAGATACGCAGTATTTT.

This clone was recorded a few times. The rearrangement joins TRBV29-1 to TRBJ2-7; D is possibly TRBD2 (6 bases). Germline CDR1 reads SQVTM; CDR2 reads ANQGSEA. CDR3 size: 14 residues. Trimming cost V 2 bases and J 6 bases, with 17 bases left between them. As DNA, the CDR3 is TGCAGCGTTGAATCCGGGACTGGGGCTTCCGAGCAGTACTTC. This codes for CSVESGTGASEQYF.

The chain joins TRBV2 to TRBJ1-1; 7 bases align to TRBD1. This CDR3 is built from 15 residues. Per the germline V gene, CDR1 is SNHLY and CDR2 is FYNNEI. The V segment lost 4 bases and the J segment 0 bases; nucleotides outside the gene matches: 5. CDR3 amino acids: CASSGDRLMNTEAFF. As DNA, the CDR3 is TGTGCCAGCAGTGGGGACAGACTTATGAACACTGAAGCTTTCTTT.

The chain has TRBV19 and TRBJ1-2; maybe TRBD1 (6 bases). Trimming cost V 3 bases and J 6 bases, with 8 bases left between them. Germline V lookup: CDR1 LNHDA, CDR2 SQIVND (reference sequence). The CDR3 length is 12 residues. DNA for the CDR3: TGTGCCAGTAGTATCAACAGGGATGGCTACACCTTC. This encodes CASSINRDGYTF.

V and J are TRBV30 and TRBJ2-3; 13 bases agree with TRBD2. The CDR3 contains 15 residues. The J segment lost 10 bases and the V segment lost 3 bases, leaving 10 bases of the junction unmatched. CDR1 and CDR2 (germline): GTSNPN, SVGIG (reference sequence). The CDR3 coding sequence is TGTGCCTGGAGGGCACTAGCGGGAGGGCTGGGAGCGCAGTATTTT. It codes for CAWRALAGGLGAQYF. Complete variable domain (other parts from reference TRBV30 and TRBJ2-3): SQTIHQWPATLVQPVGSPLSLECTVEGTSNPNLYWYRQAAGRGLQLLFYSVGIGQISSEVPQNLSASRPQDRQFILSSKKLLLSDSGFYLCAWRALAGGLGAQYFGPGTRLTVL.

The chain couples TRBV7-2 to TRBJ2-2, with D possibly TRBD1 on 6 matching bases. Germline lookup yields CDR1 SGHTA and CDR2 FQGNSA. V lost 5 bases and J 4 bases, leaving 14 bases between the germline ends. The CDR3 runs 15 residues. The CDR3 sequence is CASSLSGTTTGELFF. CDR3 nucleotide sequence: TGTGCCAGCAGCCTATCCGGGACAACCACCGGGGAGCTGTTTTTT.

The genes are TRBV4-1 and TRBJ2-3; a possible D gene is TRBD1 (6 bases). Trimming left V 4 bases short and J 2 bases short, with 19 bases between. Germline CDR1 and CDR2: MGHRA and YSYEKL. This CDR3 comprises 17 residues. CDR3 amino acids: CASSRMKQGFFTDTQYF. The CDR3 coding sequence is TGCGCCAGCAGCCGAATGAAACAGGGATTTTTCACAGATACGCAGTATTTT.

The V gene is TRBV10-2, the J gene TRBJ1-2; D not resolved. Trimming pared 3 bases from V and 5 bases from J, leaving 7 bases between. The length of the CDR3 is 12 residues. Germline V gene data show CDR1 as WSHSY and CDR2 as SAAADI. As DNA, the CDR3 is TGCGCCAGCAGTGAAACAGAGTATGGCTACACCTTC. As protein: CASSETEYGYTF.

This chain uses TRBV5-6 with TRBJ1-5, with no clear D. Germline V gene lookup returns CDR1 SGHDT and CDR2 YYEEEE. The V and J ends lost 2 bases and 4 bases respectively, with 13 bases between them. The CDR3 is 15 residues long. The CDR3 region is CASSFYRVPNQPQHF. The CDR3 nucleotides read TGTGCCAGCAGCTTCTACCGGGTCCCAAATCAGCCCCAGCATTTT.

The gene calls are TRBV6-1 and TRBJ2-2, with TRBD1 as a possible D gene (5 bases). The CDR3 extends over 14 amino acids. Trimming shortened V by 6 bases and J by 3 bases, and 11 bases separated the two germline ends. CDR1 and CDR2 from the germline V gene are MNHNS and SASEGT. CDR3 protein: CASRTGGDTGELFF. CDR3 nucleotides: TGTGCCAGCAGAACAGGTGGGGACACCGGGGAGCTGTTTTTT.

V usage is TRBV7-9 and J usage is TRBJ2-3; 11 bases are a match to TRBD1. Germline trimming cut 4 bases from V and 2 bases from J; bases unmatched to any gene: 2. Germline V gives CDR1 SEHNR, CDR2 FQNEAQ (reference sequence). The CDR3 spans 15 residues. The DNA for the CDR3 is TGTGCCAGCAGCTGGGGACAGGGGGACACAGATACGCAGTATTTT. Encoded protein: CASSWGQGDTDTQYF.